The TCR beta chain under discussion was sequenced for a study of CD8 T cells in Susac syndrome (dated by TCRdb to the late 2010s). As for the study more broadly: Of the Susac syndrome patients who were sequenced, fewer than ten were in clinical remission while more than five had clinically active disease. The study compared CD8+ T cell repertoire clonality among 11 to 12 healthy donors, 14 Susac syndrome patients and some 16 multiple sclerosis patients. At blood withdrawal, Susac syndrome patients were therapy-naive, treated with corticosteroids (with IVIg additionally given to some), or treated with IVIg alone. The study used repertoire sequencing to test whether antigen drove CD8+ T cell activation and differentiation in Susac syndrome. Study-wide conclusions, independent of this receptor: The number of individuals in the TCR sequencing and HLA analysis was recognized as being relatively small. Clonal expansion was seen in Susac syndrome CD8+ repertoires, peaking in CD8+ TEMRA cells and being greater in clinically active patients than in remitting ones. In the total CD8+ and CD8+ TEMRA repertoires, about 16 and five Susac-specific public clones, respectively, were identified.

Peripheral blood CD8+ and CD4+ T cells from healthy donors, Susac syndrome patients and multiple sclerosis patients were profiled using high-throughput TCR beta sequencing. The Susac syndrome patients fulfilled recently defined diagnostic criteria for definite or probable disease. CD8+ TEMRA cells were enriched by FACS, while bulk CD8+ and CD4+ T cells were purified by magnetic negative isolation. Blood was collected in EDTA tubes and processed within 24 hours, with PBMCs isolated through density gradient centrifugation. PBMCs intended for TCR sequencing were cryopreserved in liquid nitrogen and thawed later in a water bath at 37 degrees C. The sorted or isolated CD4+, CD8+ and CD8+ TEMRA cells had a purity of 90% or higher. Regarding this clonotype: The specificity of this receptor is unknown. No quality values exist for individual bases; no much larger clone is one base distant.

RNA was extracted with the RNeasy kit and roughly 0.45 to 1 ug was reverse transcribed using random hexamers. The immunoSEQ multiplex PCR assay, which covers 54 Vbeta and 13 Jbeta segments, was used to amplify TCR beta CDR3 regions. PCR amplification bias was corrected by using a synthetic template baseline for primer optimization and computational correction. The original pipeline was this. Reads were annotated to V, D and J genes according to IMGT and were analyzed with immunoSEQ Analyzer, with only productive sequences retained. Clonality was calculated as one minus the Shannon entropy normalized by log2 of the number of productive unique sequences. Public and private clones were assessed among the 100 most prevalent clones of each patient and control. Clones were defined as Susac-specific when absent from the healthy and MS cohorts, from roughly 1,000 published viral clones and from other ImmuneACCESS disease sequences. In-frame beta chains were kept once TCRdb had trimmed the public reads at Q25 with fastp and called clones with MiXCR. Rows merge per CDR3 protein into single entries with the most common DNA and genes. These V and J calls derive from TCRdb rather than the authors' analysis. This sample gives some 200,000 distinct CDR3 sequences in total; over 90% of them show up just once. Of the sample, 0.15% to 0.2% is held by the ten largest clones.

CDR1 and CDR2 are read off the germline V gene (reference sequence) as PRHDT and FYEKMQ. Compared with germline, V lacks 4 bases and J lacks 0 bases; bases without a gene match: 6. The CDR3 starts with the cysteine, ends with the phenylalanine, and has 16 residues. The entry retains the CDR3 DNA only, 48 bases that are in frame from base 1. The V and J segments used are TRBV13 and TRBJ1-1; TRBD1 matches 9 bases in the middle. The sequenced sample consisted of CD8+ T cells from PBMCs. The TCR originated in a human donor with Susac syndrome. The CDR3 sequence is CASSSGTGLMNTEAFF. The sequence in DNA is TGTGCCAGCAGCTCCGGGACAGGGCTCATGAACACTGAAGCTTTCTTT.